This T cell receptor (beta chain) was observed in a study of T-cell reconstitution after alpha-beta-depleted transplantation in children (dated by TCRdb to 2015 to 2016). At the level of the whole study: The study quantitatively tracked T-cell immune reconstitution after TCRalphabeta/CD19-depleted allogeneic hematopoietic cell transplantation in children using TCR repertoire profiling. Paper-wide results and their limitations: Over subsequent months, a decline in hyperexpanded clone frequencies was noted, and after one year, T-cell counts and TCRbeta diversity were mostly ascribed to newly produced T cells. The high TCRbeta diversity at day 60 in some patients was ascribed to recipient T cells and intrathymic progenitors that had survived conditioning. The apparently early recovery of alphabetaT-cell counts about two months after transplant reportedly depended on only several hundred rapidly expanded clones that came from non-depleted graft cells.

The treatment or condition label, read with the paper, signifies: allogeneic hematopoietic cell transplantation with graft depleted of TCRalphabeta T cells and CD19 B cells. The transplant recipients were children given TCRalphabeta/CD19-depleted allogeneic hematopoietic cell grafts. From the cysteine up to the phenylalanine, the CDR3 has a length of 14 residues. This entry keeps only the CDR3 DNA: 42 bases, framed from base 1. At the junction V is shortened by 2 bases and J by 1 base; bases outside the gene matches: 0. As encoded in the germline V gene, CDR1 is ENHRY while CDR2 is SYGVKD. Preparation of the library involved PCR. Instrument on record: Illumina HiSeq 2500. TCR library preparation used molecular barcoding, with unique molecular identifiers applied to normalize quantification of the TCRbeta repertoire. The public reads were quality trimmed at Q25 with fastp and then assembled into clones with MiXCR by TCRdb, keeping productive beta chains. Each record represents a unique CDR3 protein, reported with the most common genes and DNA among its rows. The sample yields 350,000 to 500,000 distinct CDR3 sequences; around two fifths were counted once. Around 29% of the sample belongs to the ten largest clones.

This clonotype has a count of ten or more. What this receptor recognizes is not known. No quality values exist for individual bases; no much larger clone is one base distant. The starting material was PBMCs, obtained before TCRalphabeta/CD19-depleted stem cell transplant. The clonotype originates from a girl aged 2-10 years with aplastic anemia, due to receive a stem cell transplant. The V gene is TRBV10-3 and the J gene is TRBJ1-1; 8 of the junction bases match TRBD1. The nucleotide sequence reads as follows: TGTGCCATCAGTGAGGGACAGGGGAACACTGAAGCTTTCTTT. The translation is CAISEGQGNTEAFF.